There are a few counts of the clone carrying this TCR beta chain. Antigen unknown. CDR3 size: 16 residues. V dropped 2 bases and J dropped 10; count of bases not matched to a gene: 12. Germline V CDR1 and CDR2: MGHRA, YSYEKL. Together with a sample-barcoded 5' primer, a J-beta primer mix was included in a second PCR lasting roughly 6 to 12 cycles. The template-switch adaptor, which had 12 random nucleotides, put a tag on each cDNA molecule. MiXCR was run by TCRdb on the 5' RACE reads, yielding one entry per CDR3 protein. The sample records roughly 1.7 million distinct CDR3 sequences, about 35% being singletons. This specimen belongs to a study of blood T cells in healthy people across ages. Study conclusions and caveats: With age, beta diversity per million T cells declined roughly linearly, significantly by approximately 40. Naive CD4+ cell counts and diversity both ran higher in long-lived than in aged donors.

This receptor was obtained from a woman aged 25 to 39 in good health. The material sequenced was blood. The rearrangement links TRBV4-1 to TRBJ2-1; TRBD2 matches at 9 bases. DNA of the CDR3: TGCGCCAGCAGCCAAATAGGGGTAGCGGGGGAGATGGAGCAGTTCTTC. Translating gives CASSQIGVAGEMEQFF.